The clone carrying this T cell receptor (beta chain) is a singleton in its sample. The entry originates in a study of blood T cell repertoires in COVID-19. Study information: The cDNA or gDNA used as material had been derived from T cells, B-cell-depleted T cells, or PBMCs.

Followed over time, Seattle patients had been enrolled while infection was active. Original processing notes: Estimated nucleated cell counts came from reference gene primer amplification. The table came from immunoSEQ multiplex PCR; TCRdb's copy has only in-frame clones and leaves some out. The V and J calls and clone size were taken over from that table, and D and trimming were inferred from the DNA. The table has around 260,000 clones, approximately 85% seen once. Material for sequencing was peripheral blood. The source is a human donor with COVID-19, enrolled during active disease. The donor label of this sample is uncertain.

The DNA for the CDR3 is TGTGCCTGGAGTCCATCCCACACTGAAGCTTTCTTT. Its protein is CAWSPSHTEAFF. The chain links TRBV30 to TRBJ1-1; D is ambiguous. V lost 2 bases, J lost 3 bases, and 7 bases lay in between. CDR3 length equals 12 residues. Per germline, CDR1 GTSNPN and CDR2 SVGIG (reference sequence).